Following are 11 T cell receptor beta chains from one sample sequenced in a study of OX40 agonist ivuxolimab in advanced cancers. Clones were sequenced by immunoSEQ multiplex PCR, and TCRdb holds only the in-frame ones, with some missing. Of tens of thousands of clones in the sample, 75% to 90% were seen once. The material sequenced was CD4+ or CD8+ T cells sorted from blood, taken in a trial of the OX40 agonist ivuxolimab. Receptors originate from an adult with an advanced solid tumor such as melanoma, head and neck, liver or kidney cancer.

V is TRBV10-1 and J is TRBJ1-1, with D hard to call. Between the trimmed V and J ends, which lost 2 bases and 1 base, there was a span of 23 bases. Germline CDR1 is WNHNN and CDR2 is SYGVQD (reference sequence). This CDR3 region has 19 residues. The CDR3: CASSEERQSARSTNTEAFF. The CDR3 DNA sequence: TGCGCCAGCAGTGAGGAGCGGCAGTCCGCCCGATCAACGAACACTGAAGCTTTCTTT.

This clone was recorded a few times. The identical CDR3 is also encoded by other nucleotide sequences in the sample. V usage is TRBV9 and J usage is TRBJ2-3, with D possibly matching TRBD1 (6 bases). Germline values: CDR1 SGDLS, CDR2 YYNGEE. V lost 0 bases and J 6 bases, leaving 11 bases between the germline ends. There are 14 residues in the CDR3. CDR3 region: CASSVGGLEDTQYF. The CDR3 nucleotides read TGTGCCAGCAGCGTAGGGGGGCTGGAGGATACGCAGTATTTT. Full variable domain (rest looked up from reference TRBV9 and TRBJ2-3): DSGVTQTPKHLITATGQRVTLRCSPRSGDLSVYWYQQSLDQGLQFLIQYYNGEERAKGNILERFSAQQFPDLHSELNLSSLELGDSALYFCASSVGGLEDTQYFGPGTRLTVL.

The chain joins TRBV7-2 to TRBJ2-4, with TRBD2 identical over 7 bases. Germline CDR1 reads SGHTA; CDR2 reads FQGNSA. V trimming: 4 bases; J trimming: 7 bases; junction bases outside the gene matches: 10. There are 15 residues in the CDR3. This CDR3 is CASSWALAGINIQYF. CDR3 in DNA: TGTGCCAGCAGCTGGGCGTTAGCGGGTATTAACATTCAGTACTTC. Variable domain in full (rest from reference TRBV7-2 and TRBJ2-4): GAGVSQSPSNKVTEKGKDVELRCDPISGHTALYWYRQSLGQGLEFLIYFQGNSAPDKSGLPSDRFSAERTGGSVSTLTIQRTQQEDSAVYLCASSWALAGINIQYFGAGTRLSVL.

This clone was observed once. The chain employs TRBV2 and TRBJ2-1; 11 bases match TRBD2. This CDR3 is 16 amino acids long. CDR1 and CDR2 (germline): SNHLY, FYNNEI. V lost 4 bases to trimming and J lost 6 bases; unmatched junction nucleotides: 8. The CDR3 DNA is TGTGCCAGCAGTGGACTAGCGGGAAATGGGTTCAATGAGCAGTTCTTC. This codes for CASSGLAGNGFNEQFF. The full variable domain, rest sourced from reference TRBV2 and TRBJ2-1, is EPEVTQTPSHQVTQMGQEVILRCVPISNHLYFYWYRQILGQKVEFLVSFYNNEISEKSEIFDDQFSVERPDGSNFTLKIRSTKLEDSAMYFCASSGLAGNGFNEQFFGPGTRLTVL.

The CDR3 nucleotides read TGTGCCAGCAGTGATACCCCCGATTTGAACTACGAGCAGTACTTC. Translation gives CASSDTPDLNYEQYF. The chain carries TRBV25-1 and TRBJ2-7; D is ambiguous. V dropped 3 bases and J dropped 3 bases, with 15 bases sitting between them. Germline V gene lookup returns CDR1 MGHDK and CDR2 SYGVNS. This CDR3 comprises 15 residues.

The J gene is TRBJ2-7, the V gene TRBV18; no reliable D call. CDR3 length: 15 amino acids. Germline loops: CDR1 KGHSH, CDR2 LQKENI. The V end lost 3 bases, the J end lost 3 bases, and 15 bases lay between the germline ends. CDR3 DNA sequence: TGTGCCAGCTCACCGGAGAGATTTAACGTCTACGAGCAGTACTTC. Protein sequence: CASSPERFNVYEQYF.

The genes are TRBV4-1 and TRBJ2-1, with 8 bases identical to TRBD2. With 1 base clipped from V and 6 bases from J, the junction kept 2 bases outside the gene matches. CDR1 and CDR2 from the germline V gene are MGHRA and YSYEKL. The CDR3 has 14 residues. The CDR3 coding sequence is TGCGCCAGCAGCCAAGGGACTAGCCCCAATGAGCAGTTCTTC. Its translation: CASSQGTSPNEQFF.

This chain uses TRBV15 with TRBJ2-2; D unresolved. Deletions cut 3 bases from V and 1 base from J, with 12 bases between. This CDR3 comprises 16 residues. The germline gives CDR1 LNHNV, CDR2 YYDKDF (reference sequence). CDR3 residues: CATSRGNSMNTGELFF. The CDR3 nucleotides read TGTGCCACCAGCAGGGGGAACTCCATGAACACCGGGGAGCTGTTTTTT.

Here the CDR3 DNA reads TGTGCCAGCAACGGACTAGCAAACGAGCAGTACTTC. Translation: CASNGLANEQYF. The chain couples TRBV2 to TRBJ2-7, with 8 nucleotides matching TRBD2. V shed 7 bases, J shed 5 bases, and the junction held 4 bases outside the gene matches. The germline CDR1 and CDR2 sequences are SNHLY and FYNNEI. The CDR3 spans 12 residues.

This sequence joins TRBV25-1 and TRBJ2-5; D possibly uses TRBD1 or TRBD2 (5 bases each). V shed 0 bases and J shed 1 base, with 9 bases lying between them. This CDR3 is 15 amino acids long. The germline V gene encodes CDR1 MGHDK and CDR2 SYGVNS. CDR3 DNA: TGTGCCAGCAGTGAATATGTGGGACCCCAAGAGACCCAGTACTTC. Translating gives CASSEYVGPQETQYF. Based on the CDR3 plus reference TRBV25-1 and TRBJ2-5, the full variable domain is EADIYQTPRYLVIGTGKKITLECSQTMGHDKMYWYQQDPGMELHLIHYSYGVNSTEKGDLSSESTVSRIRTEHFPLTLESARPSHTSQYLCASSEYVGPQETQYFGPGTRLLVL.

The rearrangement joins TRBV6-1 to TRBJ2-1, with D possibly being TRBD1 (5 bases). V was cut by 3 bases and J by 15 bases, with 12 bases left in between. The length of the CDR3 is 11 residues. Per germline, CDR1 MNHNS and CDR2 SASEGT. CDR3 protein: CASSEDTRVFF. In nucleotides, the CDR3 is TGTGCCAGCAGTGAGGACACGCGCGTGTTCTTC.